These T cell receptor beta chains were read from a single sample in a study of cytomegalovirus exposure and HLA in healthy donors. Assay: immunoSEQ multiplex PCR; the TCRdb copy retains only in-frame clones and omits some. The sample records 150,000 to 200,000 clones, around 79% being singletons. Source material: PBMCs. These receptors all come from a male donor in good health and CMV-seropositive. The CDR3 runs from the conserved cysteine through the conserved F or W. D genes are given only for firm matches. Clone size is shown for a subset of rows, as once, few, many or a class of expanded clone.

J gene,D gene,CDR3 length,V gene,clone size,CDR3 DNA,CDR3 protein
TRBJ2-1,NA,18,TRBV5-1,NA,TGCGCCAGCAGCTCAAATAGGCGGGCGGGGAGCTCCTACAATGAGCAGTTCTTC,CASSSNRRAGSSYNEQFF
TRBJ1-4,NA,12,TRBV27,NA,TGTGCCAGCAGTTTGGAGGGCGAAAAACTGTTTTTT,CASSLEGEKLFF
TRBJ2-3,NA,15,TRBV9,NA,TGTGCCAGCACCCGGGGCGGGGCCGGGGCAGATACGCAGTATTTT,CASTRGGAGADTQYF
TRBJ1-2,NA,12,TRBV7-8,NA,TGTGCCAGCAGCTTACAGGAGGGCGGCTACACCTTC,CASSLQEGGYTF
TRBJ1-4,NA,16,TRBV12-5,few,TGTGCTAGTGGTTTGTTGACGGGGGTTGAGGGGGAAAAACTGTTTTTT,CASGLLTGVEGEKLFF
TRBJ2-1,TRBD2,16,TRBV5-4,NA,TGTGCCAGCAGCGGGGGGACTAGCGCATCCTACAATGAGCAGTTCTTC,CASSGGTSASYNEQFF
TRBJ1-2,TRBD1,15,TRBV5-1,once,TGCGCCAGCAGCCAAGACAGGGGGCCGGGGTATGGCTACACCTTC,CASSQDRGPGYGYTF
TRBJ1-2,NA,15,TRBV4-3,NA,TGCGCCAGCAGCCAAGATTTAACGGTTGACTATGGCTACACCTTC,CASSQDLTVDYGYTF
TRBJ2-2,TRBD1,15,TRBV5-1,NA,TGCGCCAGCAGCCTCGACAGGGGCTACACCGGGGAGCTGTTTTTT,CASSLDRGYTGELFF
TRBJ1-1,TRBD1,14,TRBV4-2,NA,TGTGCCAGCAGCCCCGGACAGGTAAACACTGAAGCTTTCTTT,CASSPGQVNTEAFF
TRBJ1-5,TRBD1,11,TRBV28,once,TGTGCCAGCAGTTCGGGACAGGGTCGGGTGTTT,CASSSGQGRVF
TRBJ2-5,NA,15,TRBV7-9,NA,TGTGCCAGCAGCTTACTGGCCTCAATTCAAGAGACCCAGTACTTC,CASSLLASIQETQYF
TRBJ2-1,TRBD1,16,TRBV29-1,NA,TGCAGCGTTGGCGCCCTACCTCCTGACAGGGTCGATGAGCAGTTCTTC,CSVGALPPDRVDEQFF
TRBJ2-2,TRBD2,12,TRBV28,NA,TGTGTAACTAGCGGGAGGCTCCGGGAGCTGTTTTTT,CVTSGRLRELFF
TRBJ1-1,TRBD1,18,TRBV19,NA,TGTGCCAGTAGTATCTCTCCCCCCACAGGGGTTCGACACACTGAAGCTTTCTTT,CASSISPPTGVRHTEAFF
TRBJ2-7,NA,13,TRBV5-1,NA,TGCGCCAGCAGCTCCGGACTAATATACGAGCAGTACTTC,CASSSGLIYEQYF
TRBJ1-2,NA,12,TRBV29-1,once,TGCAGCGACAGGACGCCCGGGCTTCCCTACACCTTC,CSDRTPGLPYTF
TRBJ2-5,TRBD1,14,TRBV6-5,once,TGTGCCAGCAGTTTCACGGACAGGAAGGAGACCCAGTACTTC,CASSFTDRKETQYF
TRBJ2-1,TRBD2,17,TRBV5-4,NA,TGTGCCAGCAGCCCCTCCCTAGCGGGAGTCTTCTACAATGAGCAGTTCTTC,CASSPSLAGVFYNEQFF
TRBJ1-4,TRBD1,16,TRBV28,NA,TGTGCCAGCAGTTTATCCCCCGGGACAGGGTCTGAAAAACTGTTTTTT,CASSLSPGTGSEKLFF
TRBJ1-2,TRBD1,13,TRBV7-2,NA,TGTGCCAGCAGCTTAGAGGGGGCAGGTGGCTACACCTTC,CASSLEGAGGYTF
TRBJ2-5,TRBD2,16,TRBV9,once,TGTGCCAGCAGCGTAGGATCTAGCGGGGGGGCGGAGACCCAGTACTTC,CASSVGSSGGAETQYF
TRBJ1-1,NA,15,TRBV7-2,NA,TGTGCCAGCAGACCCCAGCCGGAGATGAACACTGAAGCTTTCTTT,CASRPQPEMNTEAFF
TRBJ2-3,TRBD1,16,TRBV19,NA,TGTGCCAGTAGTGATTCCGGGACAGGAACCACAGATACGCAGTATTTT,CASSDSGTGTTDTQYF
TRBJ2-1,NA,13,TRBV27,NA,TGTGCCAGCAGGGACTCGAACTACAATGAGCAGTTCTTC,CASRDSNYNEQFF
TRBJ2-5,TRBD2,14,TRBV5-4,NA,TGTGCCAGCAGCTTGGTAGGCGGGGGGGGTGGTCCGTACTTC,CASSLVGGGGGPYF
TRBJ1-5,TRBD1,16,TRBV7-2,NA,TGTGCCAGCAGCTTAGGGACAGGGGGTCGTGATCAGCCCCAGCATTTT,CASSLGTGGRDQPQHF
TRBJ2-7,NA,14,TRBV18,NA,TGTGCCAGCTCACCGGGCACGAGCTCCTACGAGCAGTACTTC,CASSPGTSSYEQYF
TRBJ2-7,TRBD2,17,TRBV7-3,few,TGTGCCAGCAGCTCCCAGGGACTAGCGGGAGGGCGGTACGAGCAGTACTTC,CASSSQGLAGGRYEQYF
TRBJ2-4,NA,16,TRBV7-8,NA,TGTGCCAGCAGCTTATACGGGATTGGAGCCAAAAACATTCAGTACTTC,CASSLYGIGAKNIQYF
TRBJ2-1,TRBD2,17,TRBV27,NA,TGTGCCAGCAGTTGGAGCCCCGGGACTAGCGGACTGAATGAGCAGTTCTTC,CASSWSPGTSGLNEQFF
TRBJ2-2,NA,16,TRBV7-7,NA,TGTGCTAGCAGCCCGAAGAGCCCGACGAACACCGGGGAGCTGTTTTTT,CASSPKSPTNTGELFF
TRBJ2-1,TRBD2,17,TRBV11-2,NA,TGTGCCAGCAGCTTAGGGCGGGGGCTAGCGGGAGCCAATGAGCAGTTCTTC,CASSLGRGLAGANEQFF
TRBJ2-1,NA,14,TRBV7-3,NA,TGTGCCAGCAGCTTGGGGCTATCCTACAATGAGCAGTTCTTC,CASSLGLSYNEQFF
TRBJ2-2,NA,15,TRBV4-3,NA,TGCGCCAGCAGCCCCCTACGGGGGAGCGGCGGGGAGCTGTTTTTT,CASSPLRGSGGELFF
TRBJ2-5,NA,17,TRBV28,NA,TGTGCCAGCGTCCAGTTTAGGCAGGGGAGTTTCCAAGAGACCCAGTACTTC,CASVQFRQGSFQETQYF
TRBJ2-3,NA,12,TRBV30,NA,TGTGCCTTGGGGCCCAGCACAGATACGCAGTATTTT,CALGPSTDTQYF
TRBJ2-5,TRBD2,16,TRBV5-6,NA,TGTGCCAGCAGCTTGGGGGGACTAGCGGCCAAAGAGACCCAGTACTTC,CASSLGGLAAKETQYF
TRBJ2-7,TRBD2,14,TRBV9,NA,TGTGCCAGCAGCTTTGGACTAGCGGGCTACGAGCAGTACTTC,CASSFGLAGYEQYF
TRBJ1-4,TRBD1,15,TRBV9,NA,TGTGCCAGCAGCGCGGACAGGGGGGGAGGTGAAAAACTGTTTTTT,CASSADRGGGEKLFF
TRBJ2-7,TRBD1,18,TRBV6-1,NA,TGTGCCAGCAGTGTTCTCAGGGGGAAGAGGACCCACTCCTACGAGCAGTACTTC,CASSVLRGKRTHSYEQYF